Here is one TCR beta chain with its context. The sample is drawn from a study of blood T cell repertoires in COVID-19. This CDR3 region has 12 residues. V shed 5 bases and J shed 6 bases, with 10 bases lying between them. Germline V gene data show CDR1 as SQVTM and CDR2 as ANQGSEA. Clones were read by immunoSEQ multiplex PCR, and TCRdb kept only the in-frame ones, dropping some. Here the sample spans 90,000 to 150,000 clones, about nine tenths being singletons. The receptor comes from a human donor in a cohort sampled during active COVID-19. What was sequenced was peripheral blood. The chain employs TRBV29-1 and TRBJ2-2; possible D gene TRBD2, 6 bases. The CDR3 loop is CSVRRGPGELFF. CDR3 nucleotide sequence: TGCAGCGTTAGGAGGGGCCCCGGGGAGCTGTTTTTT.